This T cell receptor (beta chain) was retrieved from a study of OX40 agonist ivuxolimab in advanced cancers. Study details: Administration of intravenous ivuxolimab to patients occurred every 2 weeks at 0.01 to 10 mg/kg.

The method was immunoSEQ multiplex PCR; TCRdb's version includes in-frame clones alone and lacks a portion of them. Among about 71,000 clones, approximately 94% were seen once, and the ten largest hold approximately 14%. CDR1 and CDR2 (germline): SEHNR, FQNEAQ (reference sequence). The CDR3 sequence is 14 residues long. Trimming stripped 1 base from V and 8 bases from J, with 13 bases between. The sample was CD4+ or CD8+ T cells sorted from blood, taken in a trial of the OX40 agonist ivuxolimab. The V gene is TRBV7-9, the J gene TRBJ2-3; D call uncertain. This TCR came from an adult with an advanced solid tumor such as melanoma, head and neck, liver or kidney cancer. The CDR3 sequence: CASSLESRLGTQYF. Written as DNA, the CDR3 is TGTGCCAGCAGCTTAGAATCGAGGTTGGGTACGCAGTATTTT.